Listed below are T cell receptor beta chains from one sample, sequenced in a study of spatial heterogeneity in lung cancer. Using its own MiXCR run on the 5' RACE reads, TCRdb lists one record per CDR3 protein. Here the sample spans under 14,000 distinct CDR3 sequences, 5.5% to 7.5% being singletons. This specimen consisted of PBMCs, obtained at surgery. These receptors were collected from a male donor with early-stage non-small cell lung cancer. CDR3s include the opening cysteine and the closing phenylalanine or tryptophan. The D gene is left open where the match is weak. Not every row has a clone size; where given, it reads once, few, many or a size class.

CDR3 protein: CASRSWVGNGEQYF
CDR3 DNA: TGTGCCAGCAGATCCTGGGTAGGGAATGGCGAGCAGTACTTC
clone size: many
D gene: -
V gene: TRBV6-5
J gene: TRBJ2-7

CDR3 protein: CASSQDTGDFNEQFF
CDR3 DNA: TGCGCCAGCAGCCAAGATACGGGGGACTTCAATGAGCAGTTCTTC
clone size: many
D gene: -
V gene: TRBV4-1
J gene: TRBJ2-1

CDR3 protein: CASTTMDRKNSPLHF
CDR3 DNA: TGTGCCAGCACCACGATGGACAGGAAGAATTCACCCCTCCACTTT
clone size: -
D gene: TRBD1
V gene: TRBV6-2/TRBV6-3
J gene: TRBJ1-6

CDR3 protein: CASSLDGQAYYGYTF
CDR3 DNA: TGTGCCAGCAGCTTGGACGGACAGGCCTACTATGGCTACACCTTC
clone size: many
D gene: TRBD1
V gene: TRBV7-2
J gene: TRBJ1-2

CDR3 protein: CASSLAQRSSYNSPLHF
CDR3 DNA: TGTGCCAGCAGCTTGGCACAGAGGAGCTCCTATAATTCACCCCTCCACTTT
clone size: many
D gene: -
V gene: TRBV5-5
J gene: TRBJ1-6

CDR3 protein: CASSLPGPDTQYF
CDR3 DNA: TGTGCCAGCAGCTTGCCAGGCCCAGATACGCAGTATTTT
clone size: many
D gene: -
V gene: TRBV7-9
J gene: TRBJ2-3

CDR3 protein: CASSQSTDTQYF
CDR3 DNA: TGCGCCAGCAGTCAATCCACAGATACGCAGTATTTT
clone size: few
D gene: -
V gene: TRBV23-1
J gene: TRBJ2-3

CDR3 protein: CASSQPSGYGARNEQFF
CDR3 DNA: TGCGCCAGCAGCCAACCATCCGGGTATGGGGCAAGGAATGAGCAGTTCTTC
clone size: many
D gene: -
V gene: TRBV4-1
J gene: TRBJ2-1

CDR3 protein: CASSLAGTSGNTIYF
CDR3 DNA: TGTGCCAGCAGTTTAGCCGGAACCTCTGGAAACACCATATATTTT
clone size: many
D gene: -
V gene: TRBV27
J gene: TRBJ1-3

CDR3 protein: CATSDRDEQFF
CDR3 DNA: TGTGCCACCAGTGATCGGGATGAGCAGTTCTTC
clone size: many
D gene: -
V gene: TRBV24-1
J gene: TRBJ2-1

CDR3 protein: CASSLGRGNTGELFF
CDR3 DNA: TGTGCCAGCAGCTTAGGCAGGGGGAACACCGGGGAGCTGTTTTTT
clone size: many
D gene: -
V gene: TRBV7-8
J gene: TRBJ2-2

CDR3 protein: CASTAGTSGGYRETQYF
CDR3 DNA: TGTGCCAGCACCGCGGGGACTAGCGGGGGGTATAGGGAGACCCAGTACTTC
clone size: -
D gene: TRBD2
V gene: TRBV2
J gene: TRBJ2-5

CDR3 protein: CASSLAGRMETQYF
CDR3 DNA: TGTGCCAGCAGTTTAGCAGGGAGAATGGAGACCCAGTACTTC
clone size: -
D gene: -
V gene: TRBV27
J gene: TRBJ2-5

CDR3 protein: CASSLAASGTSGRLQETQYF
CDR3 DNA: TGCGCCAGCAGCTTGGCCGCCTCCGGGACTAGCGGGAGGCTCCAAGAGACCCAGTACTTC
clone size: many
D gene: TRBD2
V gene: TRBV5-1
J gene: TRBJ2-5

CDR3 protein: CASSLSANTQYF
CDR3 DNA: TGTGCCAGCAGCTTGTCCGCTAATACGCAGTATTTT
clone size: many
D gene: -
V gene: TRBV5-6
J gene: TRBJ2-3

CDR3 protein: CAITKTGSYEQYF
CDR3 DNA: TGTGCCATCACTAAGACAGGGTCCTACGAGCAGTACTTC
clone size: many
D gene: TRBD1
V gene: TRBV10-3
J gene: TRBJ2-7

CDR3 protein: CASTQSSYNEQFF
CDR3 DNA: TGTGCCAGCACCCAGAGCTCCTACAATGAGCAGTTCTTC
clone size: many
D gene: -
V gene: TRBV5-6
J gene: TRBJ2-1

CDR3 protein: CASSQVLATEQYF
CDR3 DNA: TGTGCCAGCAGCCAAGTACTAGCTACCGAGCAGTACTTC
clone size: many
D gene: -
V gene: TRBV14
J gene: TRBJ2-7

CDR3 protein: CASSLSRDRPMNTEAFF
CDR3 DNA: TGTGCCAGCAGTTTATCTCGGGACCGCCCCATGAACACTGAAGCTTTCTTT
clone size: many
D gene: -
V gene: TRBV28
J gene: TRBJ1-1

CDR3 protein: CAWSPGTGSNIQYF
CDR3 DNA: TGTGCCTGGAGTCCCGGGACAGGGAGCAACATTCAGTACTTC
clone size: -
D gene: TRBD1
V gene: TRBV30
J gene: TRBJ2-4

CDR3 protein: CASSLDGVSLGEQFF
CDR3 DNA: TGTGCCAGCAGCTTAGATGGGGTTAGTCTCGGTGAGCAGTTCTTC
clone size: many
D gene: -
V gene: TRBV7-2
J gene: TRBJ2-1

CDR3 protein: CASSGAGGTEAFF
CDR3 DNA: TGTGCCAGCAGCGGGGCAGGGGGGACTGAAGCTTTCTTT
clone size: few
D gene: TRBD1
V gene: TRBV2
J gene: TRBJ1-1

CDR3 protein: CAISSGTPNYGYTF
CDR3 DNA: TGTGCCATCAGCTCCGGGACACCTAACTATGGCTACACCTTC
clone size: many
D gene: -
V gene: TRBV10-3
J gene: TRBJ1-2

CDR3 protein: CASRDTGVSMNEQFF
CDR3 DNA: TGTGCCAGCAGAGATACAGGGGTGTCGATGAATGAGCAGTTCTTC
clone size: medium-sized
D gene: TRBD1
V gene: TRBV13
J gene: TRBJ2-1

CDR3 protein: CASSHLGGGANEKLFF
CDR3 DNA: TGCGCCAGCAGCCATCTCGGCGGGGGGGCTAATGAAAAACTGTTTTTT
clone size: many
D gene: -
V gene: TRBV4-1
J gene: TRBJ1-4

CDR3 protein: CSARDSGEHEQYF
CDR3 DNA: TGCAGTGCTAGAGATAGCGGGGAGCACGAGCAGTACTTC
clone size: many
D gene: TRBD2
V gene: TRBV20-1
J gene: TRBJ2-7

CDR3 protein: CASSLVGGNLGQFF
CDR3 DNA: TGTGCCAGCAGCTTAGTAGGTGGGAATTTGGGGCAGTTCTTC
clone size: many
D gene: -
V gene: TRBV11-2
J gene: TRBJ2-1

CDR3 protein: CASSQDRGQTGELFF
CDR3 DNA: TGCGCCAGCAGCCAAGATCGGGGACAGACCGGGGAGCTGTTTTTT
clone size: medium-sized
D gene: TRBD1
V gene: TRBV4-3
J gene: TRBJ2-2

CDR3 protein: CSATPLWRGGSYEQYF
CDR3 DNA: TGCAGTGCTACACCCTTATGGCGCGGGGGGTCCTACGAGCAGTACTTC
clone size: many
D gene: TRBD2
V gene: TRBV20-1
J gene: TRBJ2-7

CDR3 protein: CASTQAVGNEKLFF
CDR3 DNA: TGTGCCAGCACCCAAGCGGTCGGGAATGAAAAACTGTTTTTT
clone size: -
D gene: -
V gene: TRBV12-3/TRBV12-4
J gene: TRBJ1-4

CDR3 protein: CASSLDTGELFF
CDR3 DNA: TGTGCCAGCAGCCTCGACACCGGGGAGCTGTTTTTT
clone size: medium-sized
D gene: -
V gene: TRBV3-1
J gene: TRBJ2-2

CDR3 protein: CASSGKTSGIPYNEQFF
CDR3 DNA: TGTGCCAGCAGCGGGAAGACTAGCGGGATCCCCTACAATGAGCAGTTCTTC
clone size: medium-sized
D gene: TRBD2
V gene: TRBV7-2
J gene: TRBJ2-1

CDR3 protein: CASSRLAGGGEQYF
CDR3 DNA: TGTGCCAGCAGTCGACTAGCGGGAGGGGGCGAGCAGTACTTC
clone size: few
D gene: TRBD2
V gene: TRBV28
J gene: TRBJ2-7

CDR3 protein: CASSSGGTGAYEQFF
CDR3 DNA: TGTGCCAGCAGCTCGGGAGGGACAGGGGCGTATGAGCAGTTCTTC
clone size: few
D gene: TRBD1
V gene: TRBV7-2
J gene: TRBJ2-1

CDR3 protein: CASSLYSRTSYEQYF
CDR3 DNA: TGTGCCAGCAGCTTATACAGCCGGACGTCCTACGAGCAGTACTTC
clone size: many
D gene: -
V gene: TRBV7-2
J gene: TRBJ2-7

CDR3 protein: CSAGLRGGGPDTQYF
CDR3 DNA: TGCAGTGCTGGCCTACGGGGAGGGGGGCCAGATACGCAGTATTTT
clone size: many
D gene: -
V gene: TRBV20-1
J gene: TRBJ2-3

CDR3 protein: CASLSGTGAGGELFF
CDR3 DNA: TGTGCCAGCCTTTCCGGGACAGGGGCCGGCGGGGAGCTGTTTTTT
clone size: many
D gene: TRBD1
V gene: TRBV28
J gene: TRBJ2-2

CDR3 protein: CSARVAGGQVSYNEQFF
CDR3 DNA: TGCAGTGCTAGGGTAGCGGGAGGGCAAGTATCCTACAATGAGCAGTTCTTC
clone size: few
D gene: TRBD2
V gene: TRBV20-1
J gene: TRBJ2-1

CDR3 protein: CASSAPPSRGGSTGELFF
CDR3 DNA: TGTGCCAGCAGCGCTCCCCCGTCCAGGGGAGGTTCCACCGGGGAGCTGTTTTTT
clone size: many
D gene: -
V gene: TRBV9
J gene: TRBJ2-2

CDR3 protein: CASSVAWEETQYF
CDR3 DNA: TGTGCCAGCAGCGTAGCGTGGGAAGAGACCCAGTACTTC
clone size: many
D gene: -
V gene: TRBV9
J gene: TRBJ2-5

CDR3 protein: CASRPTGNPLNEQFF
CDR3 DNA: TGTGCCAGCAGGCCAACAGGGAATCCCCTCAATGAGCAGTTCTTC
clone size: -
D gene: -
V gene: TRBV12-3/TRBV12-4
J gene: TRBJ2-1

CDR3 protein: CASSLDAGGSYEQYF
CDR3 DNA: TGTGCCAGCAGCTTAGATGCGGGAGGGTCCTACGAGCAGTACTTC
clone size: -
D gene: TRBD2
V gene: TRBV7-9
J gene: TRBJ2-7

CDR3 protein: CASSEGFPYEQYF
CDR3 DNA: TGTGCCAGCAGTGAAGGATTCCCCTACGAGCAGTACTTC
clone size: many
D gene: -
V gene: TRBV2
J gene: TRBJ2-7

CDR3 protein: CASSTHSSYGYTF
CDR3 DNA: TGCGCCAGCAGTACTCACAGTTCCTATGGCTACACCTTC
clone size: few
D gene: -
V gene: TRBV10-2
J gene: TRBJ1-2

CDR3 protein: CASSPGDNQPQHF
CDR3 DNA: TGTGCCAGCTCACCGGGGGACAATCAGCCCCAGCATTTT
clone size: many
D gene: -
V gene: TRBV18
J gene: TRBJ1-5